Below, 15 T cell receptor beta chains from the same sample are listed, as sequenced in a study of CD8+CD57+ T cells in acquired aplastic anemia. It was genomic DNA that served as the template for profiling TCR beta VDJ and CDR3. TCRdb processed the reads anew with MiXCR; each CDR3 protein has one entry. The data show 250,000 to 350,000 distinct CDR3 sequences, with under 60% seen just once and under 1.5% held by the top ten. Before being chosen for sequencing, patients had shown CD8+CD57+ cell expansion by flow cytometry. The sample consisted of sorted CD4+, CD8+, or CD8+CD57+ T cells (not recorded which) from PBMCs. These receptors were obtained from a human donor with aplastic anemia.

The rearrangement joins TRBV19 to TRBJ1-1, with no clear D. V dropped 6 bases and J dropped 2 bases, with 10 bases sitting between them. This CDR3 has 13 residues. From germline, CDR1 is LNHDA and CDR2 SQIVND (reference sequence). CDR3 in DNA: TGTGCCAGTAGCGCCAACATAAACACTGAAGCTTTCTTT. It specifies CASSANINTEAFF.

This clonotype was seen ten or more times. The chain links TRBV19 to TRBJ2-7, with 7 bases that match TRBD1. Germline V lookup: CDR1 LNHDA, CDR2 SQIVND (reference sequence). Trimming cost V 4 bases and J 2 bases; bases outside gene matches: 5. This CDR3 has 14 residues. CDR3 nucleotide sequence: TGTGCCAGTAGTACTCAGACAGGGACCTACGAGCAGTACTTC. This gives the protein CASSTQTGTYEQYF.

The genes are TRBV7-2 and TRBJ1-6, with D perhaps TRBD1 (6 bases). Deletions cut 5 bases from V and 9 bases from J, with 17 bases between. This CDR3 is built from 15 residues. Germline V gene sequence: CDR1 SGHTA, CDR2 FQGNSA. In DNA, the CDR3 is TGTGCCAGCAGCCGCAGGGGCACCAATACTTCACCCCTCCACTTT. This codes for CASSRRGTNTSPLHF. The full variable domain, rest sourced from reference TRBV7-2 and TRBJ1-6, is GAGVSQSPSNKVTEKGKDVELRCDPISGHTALYWYRQSLGQGLEFLIYFQGNSAPDKSGLPSDRFSAERTGGSVSTLTIQRTQQEDSAVYLCASSRRGTNTSPLHFGNGTRLTVT.

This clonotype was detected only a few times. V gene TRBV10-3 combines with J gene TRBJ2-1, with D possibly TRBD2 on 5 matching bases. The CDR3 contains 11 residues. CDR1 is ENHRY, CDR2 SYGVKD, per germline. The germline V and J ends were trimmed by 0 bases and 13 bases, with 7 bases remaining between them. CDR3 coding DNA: TGTGCCATCAGTGAGTCGGGAGTTCAGTTCTTC. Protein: CAISESGVQFF.

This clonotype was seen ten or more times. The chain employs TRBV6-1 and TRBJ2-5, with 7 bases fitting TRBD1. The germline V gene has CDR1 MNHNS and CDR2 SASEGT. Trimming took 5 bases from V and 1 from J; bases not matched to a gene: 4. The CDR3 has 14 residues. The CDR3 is CASSQGQIQETQYF. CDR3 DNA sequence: TGTGCCAGCAGTCAGGGACAGATCCAAGAGACCCAGTACTTC.

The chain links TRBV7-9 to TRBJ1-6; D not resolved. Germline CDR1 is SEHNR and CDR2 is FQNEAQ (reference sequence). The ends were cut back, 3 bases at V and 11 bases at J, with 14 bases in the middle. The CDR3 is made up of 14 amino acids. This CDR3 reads CASSFGQNNPPLHF. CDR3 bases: TGTGCCAGCAGCTTCGGGCAGAATAACCCACCCCTCCACTTT.

CDR3 loop: CATSDFGVGTDTQYF. The CDR3 bases are TGTGCCACCAGTGATTTTGGGGTTGGCACAGATACGCAGTATTTT. The rearrangement links TRBV24-1 to TRBJ2-3; the D is unclear. Deletions cut 1 base from V and 1 base from J, with 8 bases between. The length of the CDR3 is 15 residues. In germline, CDR1 is KGHDR, CDR2 SFDVKD.

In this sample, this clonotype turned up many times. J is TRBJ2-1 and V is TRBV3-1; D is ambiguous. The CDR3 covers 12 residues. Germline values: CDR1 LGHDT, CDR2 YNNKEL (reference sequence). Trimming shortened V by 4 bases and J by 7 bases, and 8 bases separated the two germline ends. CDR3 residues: CASSPGANEQFF. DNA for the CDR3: TGTGCCAGCAGCCCGGGTGCGAATGAGCAGTTCTTC.

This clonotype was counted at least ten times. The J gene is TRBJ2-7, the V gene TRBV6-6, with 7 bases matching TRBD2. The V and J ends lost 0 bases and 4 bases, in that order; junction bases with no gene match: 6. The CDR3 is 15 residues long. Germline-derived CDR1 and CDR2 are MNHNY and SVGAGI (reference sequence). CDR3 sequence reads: CASSYSGEGRYEQYF. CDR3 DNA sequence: TGTGCCAGCAGTTACTCAGGGGAGGGGAGATACGAGCAGTACTTC.

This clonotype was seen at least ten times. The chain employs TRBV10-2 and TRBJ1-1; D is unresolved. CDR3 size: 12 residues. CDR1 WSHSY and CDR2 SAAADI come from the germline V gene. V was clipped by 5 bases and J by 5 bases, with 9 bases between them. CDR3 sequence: CASSFRGTEAFF. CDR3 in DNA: TGCGCCAGCAGTTTCCGAGGGACTGAAGCTTTCTTT.

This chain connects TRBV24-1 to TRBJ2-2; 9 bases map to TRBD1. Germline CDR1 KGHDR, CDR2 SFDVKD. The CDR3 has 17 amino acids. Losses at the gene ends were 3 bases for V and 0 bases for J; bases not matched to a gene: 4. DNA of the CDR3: TGTGCCACCAGTGATCTAAGGACAGGGGCGAACACCGGGGAGCTGTTTTTT. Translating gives CATSDLRTGANTGELFF.

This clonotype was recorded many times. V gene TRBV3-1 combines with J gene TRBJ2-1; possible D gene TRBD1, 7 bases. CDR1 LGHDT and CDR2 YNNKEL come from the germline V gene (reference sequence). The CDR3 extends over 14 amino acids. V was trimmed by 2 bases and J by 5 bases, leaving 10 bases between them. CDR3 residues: CASSQQGGDNEQFF. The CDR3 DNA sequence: TGTGCCAGCAGCCAACAGGGGGGAGACAATGAGCAGTTCTTC.

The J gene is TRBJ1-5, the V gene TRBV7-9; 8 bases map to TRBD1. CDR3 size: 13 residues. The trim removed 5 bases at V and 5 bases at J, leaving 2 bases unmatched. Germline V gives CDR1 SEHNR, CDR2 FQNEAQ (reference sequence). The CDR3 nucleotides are TGTGCCAGCAGCCTGGACAGGGATCAGCCCCAGCATTTT. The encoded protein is CASSLDRDQPQHF.

The CDR3 sequence is CASSRPSAGSNEQYF. For the CDR3, the DNA is TGTGCCAGCAGCCGCCCGTCAGCGGGTTCCAACGAGCAGTACTTC. This sequence joins TRBV7-9 and TRBJ2-7; D may be TRBD2 (6 bases). Germline V gene lookup returns CDR1 SEHNR and CDR2 FQNEAQ (reference sequence). The CDR3 runs to 15 residues. Between the trimmed V and J ends, which lost 5 bases and 5 bases, there was a span of 19 bases.

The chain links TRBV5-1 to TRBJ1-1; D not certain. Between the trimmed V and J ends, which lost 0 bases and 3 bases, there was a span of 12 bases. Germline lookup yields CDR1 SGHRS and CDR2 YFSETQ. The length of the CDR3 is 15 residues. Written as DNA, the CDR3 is TGCGCCAGCAGCTTGGGGGCGGGTTCAGACACTGAAGCTTTCTTT. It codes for CASSLGAGSDTEAFF.